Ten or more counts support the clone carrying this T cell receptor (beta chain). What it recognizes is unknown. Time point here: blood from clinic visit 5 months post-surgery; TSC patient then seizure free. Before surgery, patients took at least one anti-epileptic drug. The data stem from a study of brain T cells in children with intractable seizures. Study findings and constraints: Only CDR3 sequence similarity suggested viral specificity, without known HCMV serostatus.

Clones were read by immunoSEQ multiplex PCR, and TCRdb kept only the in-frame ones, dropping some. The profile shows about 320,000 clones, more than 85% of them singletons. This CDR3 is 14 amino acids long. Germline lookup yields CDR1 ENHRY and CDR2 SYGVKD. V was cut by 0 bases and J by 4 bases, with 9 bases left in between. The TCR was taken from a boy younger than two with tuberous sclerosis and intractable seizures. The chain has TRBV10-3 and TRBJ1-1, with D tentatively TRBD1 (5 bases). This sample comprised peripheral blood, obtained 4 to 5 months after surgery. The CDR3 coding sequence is TGTGCCATCAGTGAGTCGGGGGGGGGCACTGAAGCTTTCTTT. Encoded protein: CAISESGGGTEAFF.